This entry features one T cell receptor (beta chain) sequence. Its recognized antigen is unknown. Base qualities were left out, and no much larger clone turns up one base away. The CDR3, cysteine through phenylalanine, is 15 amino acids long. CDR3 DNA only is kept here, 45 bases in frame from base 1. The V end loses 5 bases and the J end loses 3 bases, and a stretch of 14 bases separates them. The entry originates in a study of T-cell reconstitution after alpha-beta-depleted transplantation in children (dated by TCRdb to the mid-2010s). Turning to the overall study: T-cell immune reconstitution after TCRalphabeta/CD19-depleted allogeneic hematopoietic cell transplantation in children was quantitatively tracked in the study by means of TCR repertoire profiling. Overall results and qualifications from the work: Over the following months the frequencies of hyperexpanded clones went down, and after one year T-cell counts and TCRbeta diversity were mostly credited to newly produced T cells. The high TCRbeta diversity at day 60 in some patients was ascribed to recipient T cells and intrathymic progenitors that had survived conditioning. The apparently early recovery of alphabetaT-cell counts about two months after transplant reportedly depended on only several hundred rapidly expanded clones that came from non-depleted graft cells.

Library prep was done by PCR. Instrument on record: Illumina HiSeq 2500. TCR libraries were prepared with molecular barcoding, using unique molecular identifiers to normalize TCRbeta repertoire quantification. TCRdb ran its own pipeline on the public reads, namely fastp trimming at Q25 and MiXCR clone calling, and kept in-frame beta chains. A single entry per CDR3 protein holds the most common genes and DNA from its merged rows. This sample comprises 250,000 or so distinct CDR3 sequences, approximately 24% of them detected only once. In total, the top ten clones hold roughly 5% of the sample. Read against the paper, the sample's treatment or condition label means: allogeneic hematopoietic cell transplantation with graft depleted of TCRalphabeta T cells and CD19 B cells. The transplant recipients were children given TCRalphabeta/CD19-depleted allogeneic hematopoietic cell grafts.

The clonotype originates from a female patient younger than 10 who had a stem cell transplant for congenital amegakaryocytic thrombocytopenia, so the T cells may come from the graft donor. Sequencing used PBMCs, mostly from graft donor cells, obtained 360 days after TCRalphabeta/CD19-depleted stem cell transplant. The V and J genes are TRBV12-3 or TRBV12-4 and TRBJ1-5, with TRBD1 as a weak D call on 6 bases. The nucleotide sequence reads TGTGCCAGCAGTGCCGGGGGCCGTTCCAATCAGCCCCAGCATTTT. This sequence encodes CASSAGGRSNQPQHF.